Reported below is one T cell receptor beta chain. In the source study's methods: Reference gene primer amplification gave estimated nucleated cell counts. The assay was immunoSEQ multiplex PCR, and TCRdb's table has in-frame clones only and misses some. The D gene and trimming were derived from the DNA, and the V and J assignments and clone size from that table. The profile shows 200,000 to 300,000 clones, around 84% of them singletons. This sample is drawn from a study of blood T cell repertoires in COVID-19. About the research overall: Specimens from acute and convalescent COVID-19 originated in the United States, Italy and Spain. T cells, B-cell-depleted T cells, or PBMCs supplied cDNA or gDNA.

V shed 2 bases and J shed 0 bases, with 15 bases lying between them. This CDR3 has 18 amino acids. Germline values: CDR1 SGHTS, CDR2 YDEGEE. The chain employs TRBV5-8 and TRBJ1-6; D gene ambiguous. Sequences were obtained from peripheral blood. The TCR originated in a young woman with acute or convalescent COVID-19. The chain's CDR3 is CASSFTLGSDSYNSPLHF. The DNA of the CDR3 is TGTGCCAGCAGCTTTACATTGGGGAGCGACTCCTATAATTCACCCCTCCACTTT.